This T cell receptor beta chain comes out of a study of OX40 agonist ivuxolimab in advanced cancers. Study observations and caveats: Relatively little clonal expansion, among the lowest observed, appeared in partial responders at 0.1-3.0 mg/kg.

CDR3 size: 11 residues. The V and J ends lost 6 bases and 5 bases respectively, with 11 bases between them. Germline V CDR1 and CDR2: DFQATT, SNEGSKA (reference sequence). As regards this clone: The antigen remains undetermined.

TCRdb's copy holds only in-frame clones and misses some; the assay was immunoSEQ multiplex PCR. The sample consists of about 71,000 clones, approximately 86% of them appearing once. The rearrangement joins TRBV20-1 to TRBJ2-7, with a weak D call TRBD2 (6 bases). Sequenced here: CD4+ or CD8+ T cells sorted from blood, sampled in a trial of the OX40 agonist ivuxolimab. This TCR came from an adult with an advanced solid tumor such as melanoma, head and neck, liver or kidney cancer. The CDR3 DNA is TGCAGTGCCCAGCGGGTGCACGAGCAGTACTTC. It encodes CSAQRVHEQYF.